This T cell receptor beta chain was recorded in a study of Ad26.COV2.S vaccination and SARS-CoV-2 variants. Study-level background: The Ad26.COV2.S arm of the COV1001 trial was where the donor was placed. Overall study findings and caveats: In vaccinated individuals, spike-specific CD8+ and CD4+ T cell responses reportedly displayed substantial breadth. Compared with placebo recipients, vaccine recipients had higher spike-specific TCR breadth.

Sample treatment: over 15 received Ad26.COV2.S at low or high dose, single or two shots; several received placebo; per-sample allocation not given. The samples date from day 63 after the first vaccine or placebo injection. Donor was an adult aged 18-55 years in Boston. This CDR3 region has 11 residues. The V end was cut by 3 bases, the J end by 1 base, with 3 bases between. Germline CDR1 is DFQATT and CDR2 is SNEGSKA (reference sequence). Data came from immunoSEQ multiplex PCR; TCRdb stores just in-frame clones and leaves some out. The table lists fewer than 400,000 clones, about 86% of them singletons, with approximately 2% in the top ten. A note on this clone: Its antigen is undetermined. The same CDR3 can be traced to other DNA sequences in this sample.

This rearrangement joins TRBV20-1 to TRBJ1-1; no definite D call. The source material was peripheral blood, sampled in a trial of Ad26.COV2.S vaccine versus placebo. This TCR came from a person between 18 and 65 years old who received the Ad26.COV2.S COVID-19 vaccine or a placebo. The CDR3 sequence: CSARSNTEAFF. The CDR3 DNA reads as TGCAGTGCTAGGTCGAACACTGAAGCTTTCTTT.